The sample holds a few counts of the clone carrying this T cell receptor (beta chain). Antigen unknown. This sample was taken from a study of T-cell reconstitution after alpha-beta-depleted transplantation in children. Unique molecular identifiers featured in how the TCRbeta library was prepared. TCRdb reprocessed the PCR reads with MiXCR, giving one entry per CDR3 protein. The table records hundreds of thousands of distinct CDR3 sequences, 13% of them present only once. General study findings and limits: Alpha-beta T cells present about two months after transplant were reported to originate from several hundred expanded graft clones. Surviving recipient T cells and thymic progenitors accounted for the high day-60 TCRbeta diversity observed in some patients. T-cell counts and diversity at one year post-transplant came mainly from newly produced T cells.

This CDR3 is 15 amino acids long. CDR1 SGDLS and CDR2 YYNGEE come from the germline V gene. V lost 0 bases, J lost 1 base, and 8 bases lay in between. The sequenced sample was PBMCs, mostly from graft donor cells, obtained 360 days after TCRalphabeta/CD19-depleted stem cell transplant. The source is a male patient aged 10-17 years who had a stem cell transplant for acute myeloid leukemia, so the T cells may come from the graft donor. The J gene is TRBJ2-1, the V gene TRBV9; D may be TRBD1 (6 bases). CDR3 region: CASSVDRESYNEQFF. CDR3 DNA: TGTGCCAGCAGCGTAGACAGGGAGTCCTACAATGAGCAGTTCTTC.